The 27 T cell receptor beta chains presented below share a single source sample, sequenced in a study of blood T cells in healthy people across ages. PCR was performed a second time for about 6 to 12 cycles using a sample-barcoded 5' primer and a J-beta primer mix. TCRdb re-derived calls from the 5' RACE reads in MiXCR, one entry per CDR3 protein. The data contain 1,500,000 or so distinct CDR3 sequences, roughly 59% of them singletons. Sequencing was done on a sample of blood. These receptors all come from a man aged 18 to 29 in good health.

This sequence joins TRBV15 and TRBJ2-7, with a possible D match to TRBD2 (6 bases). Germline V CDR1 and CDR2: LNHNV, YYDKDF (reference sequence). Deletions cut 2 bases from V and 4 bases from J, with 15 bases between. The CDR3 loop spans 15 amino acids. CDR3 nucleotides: TGTGCCACCAGCAGACAGGGCGGGACTCCTTACGAGCAGTACTTC. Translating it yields CATSRQGGTPYEQYF.

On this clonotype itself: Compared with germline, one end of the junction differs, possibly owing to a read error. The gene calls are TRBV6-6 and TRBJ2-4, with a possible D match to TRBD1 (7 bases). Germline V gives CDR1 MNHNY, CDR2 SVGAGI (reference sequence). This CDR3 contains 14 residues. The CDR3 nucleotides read TGCGCCAGCAGTTACGCGGGACAGCAAAACATTCAGTACTTC. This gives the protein CASSYAGQQNIQYF.

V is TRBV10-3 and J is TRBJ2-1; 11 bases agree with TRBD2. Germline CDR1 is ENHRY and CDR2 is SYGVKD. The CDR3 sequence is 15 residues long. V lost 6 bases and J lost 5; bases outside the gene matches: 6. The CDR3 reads CAISNLAGGNNEQFF. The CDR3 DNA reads TGTGCCATCAGCAACTTAGCGGGGGGGAACAATGAGCAGTTCTTC.

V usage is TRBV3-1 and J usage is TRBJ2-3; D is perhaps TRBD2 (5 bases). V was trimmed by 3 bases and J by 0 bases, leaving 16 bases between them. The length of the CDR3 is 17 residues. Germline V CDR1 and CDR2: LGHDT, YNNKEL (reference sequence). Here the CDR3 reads CASSQGWSGYSTDTQYF. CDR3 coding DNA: TGTGCCAGCAGCCAGGGGTGGAGCGGCTACAGCACAGATACGCAGTATTTT.

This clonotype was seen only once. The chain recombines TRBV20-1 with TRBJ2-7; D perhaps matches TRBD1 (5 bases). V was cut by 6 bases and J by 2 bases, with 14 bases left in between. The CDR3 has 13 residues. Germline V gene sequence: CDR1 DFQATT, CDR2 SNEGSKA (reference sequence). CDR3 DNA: TGCAGTGCCCCGACAGAGCTTGCCTACGAGCAGTACTTC. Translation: CSAPTELAYEQYF.

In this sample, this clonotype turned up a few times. This CDR3 is CASSDEGEGYNEQFF. The DNA of the CDR3 is TGTGCCAGCAGTGACGAGGGGGAGGGCTACAATGAGCAGTTCTTC. The chain carries TRBV6-4 and TRBJ2-1, with D possibly TRBD2 on 7 matching bases. The CDR3 has 15 residues. V shed 2 bases and J shed 3 bases, with 11 bases lying between them. The germline CDR1 and CDR2 sequences are MRHNA and SNTAGT.

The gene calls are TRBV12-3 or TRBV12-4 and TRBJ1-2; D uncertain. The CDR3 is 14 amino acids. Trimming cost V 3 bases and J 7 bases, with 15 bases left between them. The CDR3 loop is CASSFDPSPGGYTF. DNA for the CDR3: TGTGCCAGCAGTTTTGACCCAAGCCCCGGTGGCTACACCTTC.

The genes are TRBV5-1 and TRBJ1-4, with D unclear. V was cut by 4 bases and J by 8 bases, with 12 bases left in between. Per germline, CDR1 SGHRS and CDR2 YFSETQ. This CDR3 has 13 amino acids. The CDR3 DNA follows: TGCGCCAGCAGCAGATATCCCGGGGAAAAACTGTTTTTT. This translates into CASSRYPGEKLFF.

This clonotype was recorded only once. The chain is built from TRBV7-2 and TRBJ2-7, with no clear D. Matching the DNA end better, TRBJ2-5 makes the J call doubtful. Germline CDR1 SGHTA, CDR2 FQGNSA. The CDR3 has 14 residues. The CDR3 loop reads CASSLGFLWETQYF. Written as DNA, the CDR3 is TGTGCCAGCAGCTTAGGGTTCCTTTGGGAGACCCAGTACTTC.

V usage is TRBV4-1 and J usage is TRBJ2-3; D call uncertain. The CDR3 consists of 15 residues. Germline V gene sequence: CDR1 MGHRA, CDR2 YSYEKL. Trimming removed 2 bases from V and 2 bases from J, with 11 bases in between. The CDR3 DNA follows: TGCGCCAGCAGCCAATCGATCGGGCTCACAGATACGCAGTATTTT. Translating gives CASSQSIGLTDTQYF.

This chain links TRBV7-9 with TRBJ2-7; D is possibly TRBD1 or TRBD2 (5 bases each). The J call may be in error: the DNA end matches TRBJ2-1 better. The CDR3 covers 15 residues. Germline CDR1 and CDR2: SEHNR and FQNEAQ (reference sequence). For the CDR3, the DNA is TGTGCCAGCAGCCAAGCTTATTTGGGGGTAGGTGAGCAGTTCTTC. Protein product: CASSQAYLGVGEQFF.

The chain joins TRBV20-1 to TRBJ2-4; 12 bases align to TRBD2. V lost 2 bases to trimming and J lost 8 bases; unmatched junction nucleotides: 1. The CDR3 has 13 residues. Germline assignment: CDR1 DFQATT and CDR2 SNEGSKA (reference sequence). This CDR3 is CSARLAGGDIQYF. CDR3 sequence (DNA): TGCAGTGCTAGACTAGCGGGAGGGGACATTCAGTACTTC.

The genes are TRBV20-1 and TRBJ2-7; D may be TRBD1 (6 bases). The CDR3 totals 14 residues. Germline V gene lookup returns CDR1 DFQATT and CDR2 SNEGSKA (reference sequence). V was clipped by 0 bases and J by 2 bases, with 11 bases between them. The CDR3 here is CSARDETGPYEQYF. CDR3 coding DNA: TGCAGTGCTAGAGATGAGACAGGACCCTACGAGCAGTACTTC.

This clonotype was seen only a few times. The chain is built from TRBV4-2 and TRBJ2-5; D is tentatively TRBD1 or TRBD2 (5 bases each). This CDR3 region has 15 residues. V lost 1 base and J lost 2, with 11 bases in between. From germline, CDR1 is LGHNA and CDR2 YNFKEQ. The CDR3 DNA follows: TGTGCCAGCAGCCAAGTTCGGGACGGACAAGAGACCCAGTACTTC. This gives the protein CASSQVRDGQETQYF.

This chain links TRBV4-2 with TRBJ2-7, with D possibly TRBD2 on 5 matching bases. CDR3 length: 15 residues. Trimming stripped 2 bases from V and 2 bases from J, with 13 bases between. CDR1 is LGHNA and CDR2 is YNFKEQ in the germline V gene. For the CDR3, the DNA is TGTGCCAGCAGCCAAATGTCCGGGGTTACCTACGAGCAGTACTTC. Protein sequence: CASSQMSGVTYEQYF.

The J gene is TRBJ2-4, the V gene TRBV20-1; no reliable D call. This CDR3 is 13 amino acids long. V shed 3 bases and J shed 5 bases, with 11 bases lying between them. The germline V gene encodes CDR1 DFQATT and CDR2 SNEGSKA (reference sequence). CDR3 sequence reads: CSARRLVENIQYF. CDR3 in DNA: TGCAGTGCTAGGAGGCTAGTTGAAAACATTCAGTACTTC.

CDR3 sequence reads: CASSPREGVYNEQFF. CDR3 bases: TGTGCCAGCAGCCCACGGGAGGGAGTGTACAATGAGCAGTTCTTC. The chain recombines TRBV7-8 with TRBJ2-1; 8 nucleotides match TRBD2. The V gene's germline CDR1 is SGHVS and CDR2 FQNEAQ. This CDR3 is 15 amino acids long. Trimming at V came to 5 bases and at J to 4 bases, leaving 7 bases not matched to a gene.

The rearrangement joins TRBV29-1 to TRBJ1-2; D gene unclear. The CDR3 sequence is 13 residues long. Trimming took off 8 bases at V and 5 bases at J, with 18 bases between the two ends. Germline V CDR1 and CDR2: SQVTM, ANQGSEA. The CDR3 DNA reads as TGCAGCCTTTACGATCCGTCCACGTATGGCTACACCTTC. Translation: CSLYDPSTYGYTF.

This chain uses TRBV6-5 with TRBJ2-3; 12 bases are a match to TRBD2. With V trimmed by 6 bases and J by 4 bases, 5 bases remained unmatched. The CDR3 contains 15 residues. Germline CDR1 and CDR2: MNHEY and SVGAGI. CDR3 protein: CASSSSGGAADTQYF. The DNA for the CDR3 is TGTGCCAGCAGCTCTAGCGGGGGGGCGGCAGATACGCAGTATTTT.

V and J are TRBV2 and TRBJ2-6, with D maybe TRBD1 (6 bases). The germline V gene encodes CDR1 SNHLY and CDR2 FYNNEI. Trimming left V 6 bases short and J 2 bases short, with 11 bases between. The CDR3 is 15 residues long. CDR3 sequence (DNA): TGTGCCAGCAGGACCGGGACAACTGGGGCCAACGTCCTGACTTTC. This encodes CASRTGTTGANVLTF.

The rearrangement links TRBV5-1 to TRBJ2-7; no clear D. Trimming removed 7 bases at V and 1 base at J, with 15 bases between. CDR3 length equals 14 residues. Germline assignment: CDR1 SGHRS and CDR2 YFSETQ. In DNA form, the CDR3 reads TGCGCCAGCGGTCGAGACGGGCAATCCTACGAGCAGTACTTC. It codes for CASGRDGQSYEQYF. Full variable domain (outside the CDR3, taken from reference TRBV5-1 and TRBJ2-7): KAGVTQTPRYLIKTRGQQVTLSCSPISGHRSVSWYQQTPGQGLQFLFEYFSETQRNKGNFPGRFSGRQFSNSRSEMNVSTLELGDSALYLCASGRDGQSYEQYFGPGTRLTVT.

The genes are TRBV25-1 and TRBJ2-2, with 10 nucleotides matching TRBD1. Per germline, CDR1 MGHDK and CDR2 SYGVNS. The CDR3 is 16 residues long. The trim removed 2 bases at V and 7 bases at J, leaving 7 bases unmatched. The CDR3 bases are TGTGCCAGCAGTGAAACGGAGACAGGGGGCATCGGGGAGCTGTTTTTT. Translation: CASSETETGGIGELFF.

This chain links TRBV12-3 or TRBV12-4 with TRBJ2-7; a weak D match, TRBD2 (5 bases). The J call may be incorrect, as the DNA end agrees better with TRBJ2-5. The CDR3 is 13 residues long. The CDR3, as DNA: TGTGCCAGCAGGGAGCGGATGCAAGAGACCCAGTACTTC. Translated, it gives CASRERMQETQYF.

The CDR3 sequence: CASSLAGLSNEQYF. CDR3 nucleotide sequence: TGTGCCAGCAGCTTAGCGGGACTCAGCAACGAGCAGTACTTC. V usage is TRBV7-9 and J usage is TRBJ2-5, with D maybe TRBD2 (6 bases). The J call could be wrong; TRBJ2-7 is a better fit for the DNA end. The CDR3 spans 14 residues. From germline, CDR1 is SEHNR and CDR2 FQNEAQ (reference sequence).

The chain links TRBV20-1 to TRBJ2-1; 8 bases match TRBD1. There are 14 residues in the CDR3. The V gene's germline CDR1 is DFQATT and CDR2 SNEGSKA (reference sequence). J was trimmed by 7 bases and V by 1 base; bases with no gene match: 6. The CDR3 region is CSARGTTGVNEQFF. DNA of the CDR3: TGCAGTGCTAGAGGTACGACAGGGGTTAATGAGCAGTTCTTC.

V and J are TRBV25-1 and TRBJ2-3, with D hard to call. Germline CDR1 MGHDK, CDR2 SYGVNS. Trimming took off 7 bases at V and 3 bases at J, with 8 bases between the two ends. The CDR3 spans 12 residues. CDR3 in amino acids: CASKIGTDTQYF. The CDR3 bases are TGTGCCAGCAAGATCGGGACAGATACGCAGTATTTT. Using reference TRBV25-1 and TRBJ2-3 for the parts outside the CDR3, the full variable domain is EADIYQTPRYLVIGTGKKITLECSQTMGHDKMYWYQQDPGMELHLIHYSYGVNSTEKGDLSSESTVSRIRTEHFPLTLESARPSHTSQYLCASKIGTDTQYFGPGTRLTVL.

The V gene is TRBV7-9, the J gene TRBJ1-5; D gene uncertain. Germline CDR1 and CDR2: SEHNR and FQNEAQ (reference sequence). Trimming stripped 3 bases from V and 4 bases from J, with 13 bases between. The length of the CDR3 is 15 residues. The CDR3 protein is CASSLVGEGNQPQHF. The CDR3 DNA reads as TGTGCCAGCAGCTTGGTGGGAGAGGGTAATCAGCCCCAGCATTTT.